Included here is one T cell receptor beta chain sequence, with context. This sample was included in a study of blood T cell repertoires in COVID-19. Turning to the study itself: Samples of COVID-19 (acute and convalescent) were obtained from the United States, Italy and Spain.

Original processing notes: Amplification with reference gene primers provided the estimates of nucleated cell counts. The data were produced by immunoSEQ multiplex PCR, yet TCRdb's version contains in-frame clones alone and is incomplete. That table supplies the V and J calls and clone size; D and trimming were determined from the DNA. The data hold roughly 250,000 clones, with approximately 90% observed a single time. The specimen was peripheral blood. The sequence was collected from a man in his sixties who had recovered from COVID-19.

In DNA form, the CDR3 reads TGTGCCAGCAGCCTACTACAGGGATCTGGGACCCAGTACTTC. This encodes CASSLLQGSGTQYF. The chain is built from TRBV5-6 and TRBJ2-5; D may be TRBD1 (6 bases). V lost 4 bases to trimming and J lost 7 bases, with 17 bases between them. The CDR3 has 14 amino acids. Germline CDR1 and CDR2: SGHDT and YYEEEE.